This T cell receptor beta chain was retrieved from a study of response to subunit inactivated influenza vaccine. Points from the study as a whole: Every seasonal influenza vaccination brings in few new T cells, the authors suggested.

TCRdb fed the RT-PCR reads into MiXCR, producing one record per CDR3 protein. In the table there are hundreds of thousands of distinct CDR3 sequences, approximately 14% of which are singletons. The CDR3 is 15 residues long. The V end lost 4 bases, the J end lost 3 bases, and 10 bases lay between the germline ends. The germline CDR1 and CDR2 sequences are KGHSH and LQKENI. This clonotype was recorded a few times. Its antigen is unknown. This sample comprised PBMCs from blood, obtained 11 to 12 days after vaccination. This TCR was sampled from a man over 45 who received an inactivated influenza vaccine. The V gene is TRBV18, the J gene TRBJ1-6; the D is unclear. DNA for the CDR3: TGTGCCAGCTCACGAGGCCAGCACTATAATTCACCCCTCCACTTT. Its protein product is CASSRGQHYNSPLHF.